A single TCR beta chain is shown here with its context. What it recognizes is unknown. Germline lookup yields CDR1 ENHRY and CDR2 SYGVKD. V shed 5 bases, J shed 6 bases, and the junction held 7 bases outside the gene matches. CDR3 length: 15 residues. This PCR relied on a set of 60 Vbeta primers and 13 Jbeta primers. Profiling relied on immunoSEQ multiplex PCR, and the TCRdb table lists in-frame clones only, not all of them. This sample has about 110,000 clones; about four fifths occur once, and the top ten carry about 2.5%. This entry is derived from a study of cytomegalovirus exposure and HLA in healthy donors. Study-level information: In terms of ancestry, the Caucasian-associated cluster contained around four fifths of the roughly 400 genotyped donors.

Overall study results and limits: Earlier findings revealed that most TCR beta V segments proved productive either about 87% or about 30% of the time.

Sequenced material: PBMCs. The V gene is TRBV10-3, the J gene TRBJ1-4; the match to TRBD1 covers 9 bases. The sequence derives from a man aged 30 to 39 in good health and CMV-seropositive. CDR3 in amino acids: CAISPGQGKDEKLFF. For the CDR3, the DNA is TGTGCCATCAGTCCCGGACAGGGGAAGGATGAAAAACTGTTTTTT.